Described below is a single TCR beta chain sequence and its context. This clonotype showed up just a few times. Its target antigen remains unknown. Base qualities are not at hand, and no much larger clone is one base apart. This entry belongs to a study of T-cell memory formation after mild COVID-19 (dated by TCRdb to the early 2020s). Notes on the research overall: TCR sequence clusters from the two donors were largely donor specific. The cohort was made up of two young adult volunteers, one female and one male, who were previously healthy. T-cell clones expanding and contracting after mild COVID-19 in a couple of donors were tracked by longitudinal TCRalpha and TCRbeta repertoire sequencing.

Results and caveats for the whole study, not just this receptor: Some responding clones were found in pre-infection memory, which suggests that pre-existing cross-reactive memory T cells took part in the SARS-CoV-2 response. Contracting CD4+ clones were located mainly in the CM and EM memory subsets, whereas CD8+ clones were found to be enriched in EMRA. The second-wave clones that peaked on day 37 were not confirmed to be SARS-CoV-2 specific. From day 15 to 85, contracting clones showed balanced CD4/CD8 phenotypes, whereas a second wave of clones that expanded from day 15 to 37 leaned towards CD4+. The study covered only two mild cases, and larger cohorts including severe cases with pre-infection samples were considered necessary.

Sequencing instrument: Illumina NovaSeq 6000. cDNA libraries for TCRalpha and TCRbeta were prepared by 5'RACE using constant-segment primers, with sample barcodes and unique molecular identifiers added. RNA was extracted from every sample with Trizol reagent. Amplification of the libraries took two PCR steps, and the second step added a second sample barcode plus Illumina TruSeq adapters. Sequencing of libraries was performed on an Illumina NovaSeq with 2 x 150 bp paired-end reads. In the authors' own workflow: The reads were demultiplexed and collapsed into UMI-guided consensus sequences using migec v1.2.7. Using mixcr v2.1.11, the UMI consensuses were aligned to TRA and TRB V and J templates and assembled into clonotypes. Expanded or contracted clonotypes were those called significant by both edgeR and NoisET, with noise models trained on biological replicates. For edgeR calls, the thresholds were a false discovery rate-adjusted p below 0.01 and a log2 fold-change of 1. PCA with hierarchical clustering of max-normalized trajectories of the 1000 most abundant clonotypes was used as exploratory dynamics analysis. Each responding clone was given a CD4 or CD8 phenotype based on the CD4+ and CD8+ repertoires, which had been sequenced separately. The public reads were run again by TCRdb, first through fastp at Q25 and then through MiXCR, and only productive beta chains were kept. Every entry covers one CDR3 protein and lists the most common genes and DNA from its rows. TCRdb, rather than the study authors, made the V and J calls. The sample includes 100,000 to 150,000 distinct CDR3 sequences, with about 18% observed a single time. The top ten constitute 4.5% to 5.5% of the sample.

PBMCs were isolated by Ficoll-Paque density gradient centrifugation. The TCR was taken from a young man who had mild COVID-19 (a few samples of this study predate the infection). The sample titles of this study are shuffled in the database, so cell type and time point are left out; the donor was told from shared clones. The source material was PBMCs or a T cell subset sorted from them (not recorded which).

At the DNA level, the sequence is TGCGCCAGCAGCTCCACAGGGGGCGTCCGGACAGATACGCAGTATTTT. It codes for CASSSTGGVRTDTQYF. This receptor chain uses TRBV5-1 and TRBJ2-3, with 9 central nucleotides matching TRBD1. From its cysteine to its phenylalanine, the CDR3 spans 16 amino acids. Only the CDR3 DNA stays, 48 bases, in frame from base 1. The germline V end is reduced by 3 bases and the J end by 3 bases; junction bases left unmatched: 8. The germline V gene encodes CDR1 SGHRS and CDR2 YFSETQ.